Following are 9 T cell receptor beta chains from one sample sequenced in a study of T cell responses to AZD1222 COVID-19 vaccine. TCRdb's table, derived via immunoSEQ multiplex PCR, lists solely in-frame clones and lacks some. The repertoire holds around 170,000 clones, with about 91% as singletons. The source was peripheral blood, collected 28 days after the second AZD1222 dose. These receptors were taken from an adult who received the AZD1222 COVID-19 vaccine.

CDR3 in DNA: TGTGCCAGCAGCTCTCAGGCCGCAACTAATGAAAAACTGTTTTTT. Translated, it gives CASSSQAATNEKLFF. V and J are TRBV7-2 and TRBJ1-4; D ambiguous. The ends were cut back, 4 bases at V and 0 bases at J, with 9 bases in the middle. CDR3 length: 15 amino acids. Per germline, CDR1 SGHTA and CDR2 FQGNSA.

This clone occurred a few times. The chain joins TRBV29-1 to TRBJ1-5, with D perhaps TRBD1 (5 bases). CDR3 length: 12 residues. Germline CDR1 is SQVTM and CDR2 is ANQGSEA. The germline V and J ends were trimmed by 7 bases and 4 bases, with 11 bases remaining between them. The CDR3 spells CSASEGNQPQHF. The CDR3 nucleotides are TGCAGCGCCTCCGAGGGGAATCAGCCCCAGCATTTT. Full variable domain (remainder filled in from reference TRBV29-1 and TRBJ1-5): SAVISQKPSRDICQRGTSLTIQCQVDSQVTMMFWYRQQPGQSLTLIATANQGSEATYESGFVIDKFPISRPNLTFSTLTVSNMSPEDSSIYLCSASEGNQPQHFGDGTRLSIL.

The chain couples TRBV6-5 to TRBJ1-1; D gene unclear. The length of the CDR3 is 14 residues. Germline lookup yields CDR1 MNHEY and CDR2 SVGAGI. V was pared by 7 bases and J by 3 bases, with 15 bases between. In DNA form, the CDR3 reads TGTGCCAGCACCCTAGGGAGACAACACACTGAAGCTTTCTTT. Translated: CASTLGRQHTEAFF.

The chain links TRBV10-3 to TRBJ2-7; D possibly corresponds to TRBD1 (5 bases). Trimming removed 2 bases from V and 0 bases from J, with 20 bases in between. CDR1 is ENHRY, CDR2 SYGVKD, per germline. The CDR3 is 18 residues long. DNA for the CDR3: TGTGCCATCAGTGAGCCGGTCTTGTGGGCAGACAGCTCCTACGAGCAGTACTTC. Residues: CAISEPVLWADSSYEQYF.

The chain couples TRBV3-1 (or the pseudogene TRBV3-2) to TRBJ2-7, with unresolved D. The V and J ends lost 2 bases and 2 bases respectively, with 10 bases between them. Germline values: CDR1 LGHDT, CDR2 YNNKEL (reference sequence). The CDR3 loop spans 14 amino acids. The CDR3 loop is CASSQPQPPYEQYF. CDR3 nucleotide sequence: TGTGCCAGCAGCCAACCTCAACCTCCCTACGAGCAGTACTTC.

The rearrangement links TRBV15 to TRBJ2-2; TRBD2 matches at 8 bases. This CDR3 is built from 16 residues. J gave up 1 base and V 7 bases, and 8 bases lay outside the gene matches. Germline CDR1 is LNHNV and CDR2 is YYDKDF (reference sequence). In DNA, the CDR3 is TGTGCCACCATGGTGGGCCTAGCGGGGAACACCGGGGAGCTGTTTTTT. This sequence encodes CATMVGLAGNTGELFF.

The chain couples TRBV6-5 to TRBJ2-1; D ambiguous. V was cut by 6 bases and J by 3 bases, with 3 bases left in between. The CDR3 totals 11 residues. Germline CDR1 and CDR2: MNHEY and SVGAGI. Written as DNA, the CDR3 is TGTGCCAGCAGGAACTACAATGAGCAGTTCTTC. Translation gives CASRNYNEQFF.

This clone was detected a few times. The rearrangement links TRBV6-5 to TRBJ1-4; the D gene is possibly TRBD1 (6 bases). This CDR3 comprises 14 residues. CDR1 is MNHEY, CDR2 SVGAGI, per germline. Trimming removed 2 bases from V and 6 bases from J, with 10 bases in between. The CDR3 region has the DNA TGTGCCAGCAGTTACGGGGACACCGATGAAAAACTGTTTTTT. It encodes CASSYGDTDEKLFF.

The V and J genes are TRBV3-1 (or the pseudogene TRBV3-2) and TRBJ1-1, with D unclear. This CDR3 comprises 13 residues. V lost 6 bases and J 3 bases, leaving 11 bases between the germline ends. Per germline, CDR1 LGHDT and CDR2 YNNKEL (reference sequence). The CDR3 bases are TGTGCCAGCAGAGCCGTTTGGGACACTGAAGCTTTCTTT. Encoded protein: CASRAVWDTEAFF.